The text below deals with one T cell receptor beta chain. No antigen is known for it. The source of the sample is a study of neoadjuvant nivolumab and ipilimumab in lung cancer. The repertoire was sequenced with immunoSEQ multiplex PCR; TCRdb's copy has only in-frame clones and lacks some. The table lists approximately 17,000 clones, approximately 76% of them singletons. Study-level results: TCR richness and clonality were higher in tumors than adjacent uninvolved lung. Only two of four nivolumab-treated tumors gained richness and clonality by surgery.

V gave up 5 bases and J gave up 6 bases; unmatched junction bases: 8. This CDR3 is built from 16 residues. Germline V gene sequence: CDR1 MNHEY, CDR2 SMNVEV (reference sequence). The receptor was isolated from an adult with non-small cell lung cancer. J is TRBJ2-2 and V is TRBV27, with TRBD2 matching over 11 bases. Sequenced here: tumor tissue, sampled after neoadjuvant nivolumab, alone or with ipilimumab, at or shortly before surgery. This CDR3 reads CASSLLAGGLAGELFF. Here the CDR3 DNA reads TGTGCCAGCAGTCTCTTAGCGGGGGGGCTGGCCGGGGAGCTGTTTTTT.